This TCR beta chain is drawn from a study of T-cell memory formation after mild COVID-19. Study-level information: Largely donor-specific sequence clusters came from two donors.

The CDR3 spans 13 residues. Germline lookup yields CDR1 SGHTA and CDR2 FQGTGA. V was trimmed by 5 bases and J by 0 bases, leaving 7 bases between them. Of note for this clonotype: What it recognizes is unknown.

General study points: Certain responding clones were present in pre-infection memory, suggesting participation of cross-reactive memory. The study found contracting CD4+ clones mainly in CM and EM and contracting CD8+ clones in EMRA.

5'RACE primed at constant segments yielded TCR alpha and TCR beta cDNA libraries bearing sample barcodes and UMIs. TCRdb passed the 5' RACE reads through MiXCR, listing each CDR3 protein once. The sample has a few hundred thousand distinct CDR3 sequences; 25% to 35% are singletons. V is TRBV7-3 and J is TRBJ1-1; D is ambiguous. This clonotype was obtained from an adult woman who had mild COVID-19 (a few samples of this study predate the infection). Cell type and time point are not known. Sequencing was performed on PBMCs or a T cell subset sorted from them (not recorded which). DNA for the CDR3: TGTGCCAGCAGCATGTACTTGAACACTGAAGCTTTCTTT. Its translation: CASSMYLNTEAFF.